This TCR beta chain was captured by sequencing in a study of PD-L1 blockade in urothelial cancer. Study-wide findings and caveats: By 3 weeks, tumor-associated blood clones had expanded more in durable-benefit patients.

CDR1 and CDR2 from the germline V gene are SGHRS and YFSETQ. The CDR3 consists of 15 residues. With 0 bases removed from V and 0 bases from J, the gap between germline ends came to 9 bases. This table comes from immunoSEQ multiplex PCR, and its TCRdb copy is limited to in-frame clones, with some not included. The repertoire has some 30,000 clones, around 87% of them found once; the top ten carry 1.5% to 2%. This clone came up once. What it recognizes is unknown. This chain uses TRBV5-1 with TRBJ1-1, with D uncertain. Sequenced material: PBMCs, taken around atezolizumab (anti-PD-L1) treatment. The clonotype comes from a man between 45 and 60 years old with urothelial cancer. CDR3 sequence: CASSLASTLNTEAFF. The CDR3 DNA reads TGCGCCAGCAGCTTGGCCAGTACCCTGAACACTGAAGCTTTCTTT.